These T cell receptor beta chains were read from a single sample in a study of T cells expressing NK-cell markers. Following a re-call of the 5' RACE reads, TCRdb has one entry per CDR3 protein and lacks DNA. The ten top clones account for approximately 6.8%, within a sample of roughly 420,000 distinct CDR3 sequences. The sequencing input was blood T cells: a sorted CD56 or NKG2C T cell subset, CD4+ or CD8+ T cells, or bulk PBMC T cells (not recorded which). Receptors originate from a woman between 18 and 70 years old in good health. Both conserved end residues are part of each CDR3.

j_call | v_call | cdr3_aa
TRBJ1-1 | TRBV5-1 | CAVPGQTVNTEAFF
TRBJ2-1 | TRBV11-3 | CASSSFSRREGLNEQFF
TRBJ2-1 | TRBV5-1 | CASSRGVAGAYEQFF
TRBJ1-6 | TRBV7-2 | CASSPRTGGYSPLHF
TRBJ2-7 | TRBV18 | CASSPRSGQGFYEQYF
TRBJ1-1 | TRBV11-2 | CASSLGRLNTEAFF
TRBJ1-5 | TRBV12-3/TRBV12-4 | CASRGTGRGNQPQHF
TRBJ2-3 | TRBV28 | CASSIGVSTDTQYF
TRBJ2-7 | TRBV5-6 | CASSAGLAGGRSYEQYF
TRBJ2-5 | TRBV20-1 | CSAHPGGPGVETQYF
TRBJ2-7 | TRBV7-8 | CASSPGPALNYEQYF
TRBJ2-5 | TRBV25-1 | CASSGEGGETQYF
TRBJ1-6 | TRBV20-1 | CSARDRGGYSPLHF
TRBJ2-3 | TRBV20-1 | CSATIAGGGTDTQYF
TRBJ1-1 | TRBV5-4 | CASSFLGGTEAFF
TRBJ2-1 | TRBV12-3/TRBV12-4 | CASSFGAGGNNEQFF
TRBJ2-7 | TRBV27 | CASSLRQGVLYEQYF
TRBJ1-3 | TRBV6-2/TRBV6-3 | CATGQGAGNTIYF
TRBJ2-5 | TRBV7-9 | CASSAGETQYF
TRBJ1-4 | TRBV6-1 | CASPLRDLRATNEKLFF
TRBJ2-3 | TRBV7-9 | CASSLVQRGGDTQYF
TRBJ2-7 | TRBV7-3 | CASSPRGTIDSEQYF
TRBJ2-7 | TRBV3-1 | CASSQESLLAGGSYEQYF
TRBJ1-1 | TRBV5-5 | CASSLFVQMNTEAFF
TRBJ2-1 | TRBV20-1 | CSAIVAGGLNEQFF
TRBJ1-5 | TRBV29-1 | CSVGGGRGQPQHF
TRBJ1-6 | TRBV20-1 | CSAPVVTGNNSPLHF
TRBJ2-1 | TRBV29-1 | CSVAAGGPNEQFF
TRBJ2-7 | TRBV7-2 | CASSWGTLSYEQYF
TRBJ2-1 | TRBV7-2 | CASSLPRDGWREQFF
TRBJ1-2 | TRBV20-1 | CSARYSSINYGYTF
TRBJ2-2 | TRBV7-2 | CASSLGGWGSNTGELFF
TRBJ2-5 | TRBV7-2 | CASSFWETQYF
TRBJ1-1 | TRBV7-2 | CASSLAPAGTEAFF
TRBJ2-7 | TRBV9 | CASSPADHYEQYF
TRBJ1-2 | TRBV27 | CASSSRTDYGYTF
TRBJ1-2 | TRBV6-1 | CASSQIRTGGGGRDGYTF
TRBJ2-5 | TRBV7-9 | CASSALGETQYF
TRBJ2-3 | TRBV20-1 | CSARGLREGNTQYF
TRBJ2-5 | TRBV7-2 | CASSFRRILQETQYF
TRBJ2-1 | TRBV7-2 | CASSFSSGGQNEQFF
TRBJ2-7 | TRBV6-6 | CASSQNGGNEQYF
TRBJ2-1 | TRBV5-4 | CASSGGPSGYNEQFF
TRBJ2-1 | TRBV19 | CASSIVGNNEQFF
TRBJ2-7 | TRBV20-1 | CSATPPTSGGTYEQYF
TRBJ2-2 | TRBV12-3/TRBV12-4 | CASSFSRGNTGELFF
TRBJ2-2 | TRBV9 | CASSPEGTLYYTGELFF
TRBJ2-3 | TRBV7-9 | CASSLGSGGLDTQYF
TRBJ2-1 | TRBV11-2 | CASSLERPDNEQFF
TRBJ1-3 | TRBV7-2 | CASSLAGRNTIYF
TRBJ2-3 | TRBV29-1 | CSASQGSAATDTQYF
TRBJ2-7 | TRBV7-2 | CASSLVPGPYEQYF
TRBJ2-7 | TRBV12-3/TRBV12-4 | CASSLGQLAEQYF
TRBJ2-5 | TRBV7-9 | CASRSGAVQETQYF
TRBJ2-3 | TRBV12-3/TRBV12-4 | CASTSDVHSTDTQYF
TRBJ1-1 | TRBV20-1 | CSARDEWAEAFF
TRBJ2-1 | TRBV6-4 | CASSDSGDSYNEQFF
TRBJ1-2 | TRBV12-3/TRBV12-4 | CASRRPEGNHGYTF
TRBJ2-3 | TRBV6-1 | CASKEVVETSTDTQYF
TRBJ2-1 | TRBV12-3/TRBV12-4 | CASGPSGTYNEQFF